This T cell receptor (beta chain) was profiled in a study of beta chain features in type 1 diabetes. Study findings and constraints: Whether HLA type affects TCRB rearrangement stayed undetermined in the present work. TCRB repertoires of naive, central memory and Treg cells appeared more similar among patients than among healthy donors.

CDR3 length: 15 amino acids. Trimming pared 2 bases from V and 0 bases from J, leaving 8 bases between. CDR1 SGHNT and CDR2 YYREEE come from the germline V gene (reference sequence). To note about this clone: No antigen is known for it.

Each of the CD4+ naive, central memory, regulatory and stem cell-like memory populations was sorted via CD45RO/CCR7/CD25/CD127/CD95/CD27. The sequenced template was cDNA made from the entire isolated RNA. Assay used: immunoSEQ multiplex PCR; TCRdb lists only in-frame clones, some missing. This table has 250,000 to 400,000 clones, about 15% appearing once. The clonotype was recovered from a man aged 30 to 45 in good health. The material sequenced was central memory CD4+ T cells from blood. The chain is built from TRBV5-4 and TRBJ2-2; D is unclear. The CDR3 spells CASSFLTTNTGELFF. Here the CDR3 DNA reads TGTGCCAGCAGCTTCTTAACTACGAACACCGGGGAGCTGTTTTTT.